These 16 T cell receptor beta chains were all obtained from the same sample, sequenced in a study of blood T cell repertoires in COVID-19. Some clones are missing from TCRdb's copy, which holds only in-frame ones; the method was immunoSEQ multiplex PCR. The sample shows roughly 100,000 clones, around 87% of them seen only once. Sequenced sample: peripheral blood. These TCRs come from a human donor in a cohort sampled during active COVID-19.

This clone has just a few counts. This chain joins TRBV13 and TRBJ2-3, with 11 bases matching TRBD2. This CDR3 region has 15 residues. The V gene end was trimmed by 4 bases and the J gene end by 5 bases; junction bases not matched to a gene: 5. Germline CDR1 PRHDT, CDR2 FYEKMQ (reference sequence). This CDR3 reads CASSYPLAGGDTQYF. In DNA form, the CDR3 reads TGTGCCAGCAGCTACCCCCTAGCGGGGGGAGATACGCAGTATTTT.

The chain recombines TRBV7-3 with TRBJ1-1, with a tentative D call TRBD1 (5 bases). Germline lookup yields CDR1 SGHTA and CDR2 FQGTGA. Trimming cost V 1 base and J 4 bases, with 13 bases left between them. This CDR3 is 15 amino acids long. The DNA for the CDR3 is TGTGCCAGCAGCTTAAGCGGCGGCGGGGGCACTGAAGCTTTCTTT. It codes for CASSLSGGGGTEAFF.

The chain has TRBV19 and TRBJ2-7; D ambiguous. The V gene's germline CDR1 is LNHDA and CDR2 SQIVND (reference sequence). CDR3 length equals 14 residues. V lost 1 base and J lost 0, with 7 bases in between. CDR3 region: CASSIGYSSYEQYF. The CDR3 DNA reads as TGTGCCAGTAGTATAGGCTACAGCTCCTACGAGCAGTACTTC.

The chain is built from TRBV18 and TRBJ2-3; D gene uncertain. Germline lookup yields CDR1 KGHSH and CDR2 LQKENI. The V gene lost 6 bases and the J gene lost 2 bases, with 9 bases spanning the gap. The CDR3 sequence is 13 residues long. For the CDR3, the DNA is TGTGCCAGCTCGGTTACAGTCACAGATACGCAGTATTTT. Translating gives CASSVTVTDTQYF.

CDR3 bases: TGTGCCAGCAGCCCACGGACAGGTAATTCACCCCTCCACTTT. It yields the protein CASSPRTGNSPLHF. The gene calls are TRBV21-1 and TRBJ1-6; TRBD1 is taken as the D call from the table, unchecked against the DNA. TRBV21-1 counts as a pseudogene. The CDR3 has 14 amino acids.

The CDR3 bases are TGTGCCAGCAGCCAAGCCTGGGGGGGGCGGATCTATGGCTACACCTTC. Translated, it gives CASSQAWGGRIYGYTF. This chain links TRBV4-2 with TRBJ1-2; maybe TRBD1 (6 bases). The CDR3 is 16 amino acids. Trimming pared 1 base from V and 4 bases from J, leaving 16 bases between. Germline CDR1 is LGHNA and CDR2 is YNFKEQ.

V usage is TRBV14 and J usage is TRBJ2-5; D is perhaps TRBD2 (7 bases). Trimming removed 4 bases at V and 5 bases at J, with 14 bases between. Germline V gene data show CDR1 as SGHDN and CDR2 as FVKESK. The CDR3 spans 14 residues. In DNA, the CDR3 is TGTGCCAGCAGCCTCCTCCGGGGGGCGGAGACCCAGTACTTC. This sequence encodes CASSLLRGAETQYF. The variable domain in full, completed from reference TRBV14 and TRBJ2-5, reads EAGVTQFPSHSVIEKGQTVTLRCDPISGHDNLYWYRRVMGKEIKFLLHFVKESKQDESGMPNNRFLAERTGGTYSTLKVQPAELEDSGVYFCASSLLRGAETQYFGPGTRLLVL.

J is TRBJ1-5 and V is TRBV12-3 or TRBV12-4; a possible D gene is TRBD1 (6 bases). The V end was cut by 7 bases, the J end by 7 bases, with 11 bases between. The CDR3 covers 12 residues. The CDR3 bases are TGTGCCAGCACTCCCAGGGGCCAGCCCCAGCATTTT. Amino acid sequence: CASTPRGQPQHF.

The CDR3 region is CASSQILAGAYEQYF. In DNA form, the CDR3 reads TGCGCCAGCAGCCAGATACTAGCGGGGGCCTACGAGCAGTACTTC. The chain combines TRBV4-3 with TRBJ2-7, with 11 nucleotides matching TRBD2. The CDR3 contains 15 residues. Trimming at V came to 3 bases and at J to 2 bases, leaving 3 bases not matched to a gene. Germline V CDR1 and CDR2: LGHNA, YSLEER.

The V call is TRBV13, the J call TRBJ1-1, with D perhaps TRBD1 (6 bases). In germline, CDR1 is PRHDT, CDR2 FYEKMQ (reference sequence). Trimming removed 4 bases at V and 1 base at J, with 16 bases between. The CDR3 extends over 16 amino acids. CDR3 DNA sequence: TGTGCCAGCAGCTCCCAACCTACAGGGAAGAACACTGAAGCTTTCTTT. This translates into CASSSQPTGKNTEAFF.

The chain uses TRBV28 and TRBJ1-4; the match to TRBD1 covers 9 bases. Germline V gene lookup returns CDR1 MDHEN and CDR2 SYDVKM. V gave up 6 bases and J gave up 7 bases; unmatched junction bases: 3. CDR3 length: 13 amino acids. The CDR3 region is CASRQGAGEKLFF. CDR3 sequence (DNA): TGTGCCAGCAGACAGGGGGCGGGTGAAAAACTGTTTTTT.

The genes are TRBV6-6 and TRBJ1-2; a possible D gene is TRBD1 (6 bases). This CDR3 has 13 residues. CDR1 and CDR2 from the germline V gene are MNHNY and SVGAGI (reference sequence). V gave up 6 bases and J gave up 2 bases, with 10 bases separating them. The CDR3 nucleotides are TGTGCCAGCAGCCCTGGACAGAACTATGGCTACACCTTC. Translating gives CASSPGQNYGYTF.

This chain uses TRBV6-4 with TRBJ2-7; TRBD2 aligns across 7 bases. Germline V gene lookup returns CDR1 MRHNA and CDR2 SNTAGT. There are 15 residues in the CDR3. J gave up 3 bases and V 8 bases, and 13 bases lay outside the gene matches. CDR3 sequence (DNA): TGTGCCAGCCGTATATCCGGGACTACAAACTACGAGCAGTACTTC. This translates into CASRISGTTNYEQYF.

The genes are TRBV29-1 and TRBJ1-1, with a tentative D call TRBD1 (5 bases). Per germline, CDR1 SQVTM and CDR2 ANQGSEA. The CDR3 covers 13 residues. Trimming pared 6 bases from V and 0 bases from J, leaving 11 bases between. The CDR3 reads CSVPWGLNTEAFF. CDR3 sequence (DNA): TGCAGCGTACCGTGGGGCCTGAACACTGAAGCTTTCTTT.

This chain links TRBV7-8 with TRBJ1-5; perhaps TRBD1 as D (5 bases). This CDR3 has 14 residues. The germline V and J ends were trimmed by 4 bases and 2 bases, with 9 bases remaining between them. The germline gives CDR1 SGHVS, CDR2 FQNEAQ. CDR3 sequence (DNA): TGTGCCAGCAGCTCCCAGGGTGGCAATCAGCCCCAGCATTTT. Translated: CASSSQGGNQPQHF.

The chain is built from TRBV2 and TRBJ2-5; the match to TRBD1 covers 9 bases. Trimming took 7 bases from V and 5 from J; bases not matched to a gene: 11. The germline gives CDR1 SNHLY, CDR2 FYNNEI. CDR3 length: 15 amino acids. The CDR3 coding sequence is TGTGCCAGCAATCCGGGACAGGGAGGTCGGGAGACCCAGTACTTC. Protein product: CASNPGQGGRETQYF.